The present T cell receptor beta chain was sequenced within a study of shared clonotypes between healthy human individuals. The overall study: Per donor, CD8 memory used one plate, CD8 naive used two, CD4 memory used three and CD4 naive used three.

This table comes from immunoSEQ multiplex PCR, and its TCRdb copy is limited to in-frame clones, with some not included. This repertoire shows more than 2 million clones, less than 95% found once; its top ten account for approximately 1.2%. CD45RO-negative CD8 cells positively selected for CCR7 made up the naive population, which excluded terminally differentiated effector memory CD45RA+ cells. CDR1 is SGHRS and CDR2 is YFSETQ in the germline V gene. The CDR3 has 13 amino acids. V gave up 2 bases and J gave up 10 bases, with 15 bases separating them. The rearrangement links TRBV5-1 to TRBJ1-1; D is perhaps TRBD1 (5 bases). The sequenced material came from naive CD8+ T cells sorted from blood. The clonotype was recovered from a man aged 18-30 years in good health. CDR3 DNA: TGCGCCAGCAGCTTCTCCGGGGGAACCGGAGCTTTCTTT. Its protein is CASSFSGGTGAFF.